The 32 T cell receptor beta chains below all came from one sample that was sequenced in a study of T-cell memory formation after mild COVID-19. TCRdb itself ran the 5' RACE reads through MiXCR, one entry per CDR3 protein. The sample includes hundreds of thousands of distinct CDR3 sequences, 24% of them seen just once. The specimen was PBMCs or a T cell subset sorted from them (not recorded which). Source of these receptors: an adult woman who had mild COVID-19 (a few samples of this study predate the infection). Cell type and time point are not known.

The chain joins TRBV6-2 or TRBV6-3 to TRBJ1-5; 9 nucleotides line up with TRBD1. The ends lost 2 bases at V and 1 base at J; junction bases unmatched: 6. This CDR3 is built from 17 residues. CDR1 is MNHEY, CDR2 SVGEGT, per germline. The CDR3 DNA sequence: TGTGCCAGCAGTTACAATCCGGGACAGGGAAGCAATCAGCCCCAGCATTTT. Protein product: CASSYNPGQGSNQPQHF.

The gene calls are TRBV7-6 and TRBJ2-2; 11 bases are a match to TRBD2. In germline, CDR1 is SGHVS, CDR2 FNYEAQ. The CDR3 contains 18 residues. The V gene end was trimmed by 1 base and the J gene end by 4 bases; junction bases not matched to a gene: 8. In DNA, the CDR3 is TGTGCCAGCAGCTTAGTGGTAGCGGGAGGGCCTGGCACCGGGGAGCTGTTTTTT. This gives the protein CASSLVVAGGPGTGELFF.

There are a few counts of this clonotype. The V and J genes are TRBV3-1 and TRBJ2-3; D ambiguous. Germline assignment: CDR1 LGHDT and CDR2 YNNKEL (reference sequence). Deletions cut 7 bases from V and 9 bases from J, with 11 bases between. This CDR3 is 11 amino acids long. The CDR3 sequence: CASMRGETQYF. CDR3 DNA: TGTGCCAGCATGCGAGGCGAGACGCAGTATTTT.

This rearrangement joins TRBV18 to TRBJ1-5; possibly TRBD1 for D (5 bases). The CDR3 is 16 amino acids. CDR1 and CDR2 (germline): KGHSH, LQKENI. Trimming took off 2 bases at V and 3 bases at J, with 14 bases between the two ends. CDR3 coding DNA: TGTGCCAGCTCACCAGGGGCGGGCCCATCCAATCAGCCCCAGCATTTT. It encodes CASSPGAGPSNQPQHF.

V is TRBV7-9 and J is TRBJ1-5; TRBD1 might be the D (6 bases). V was trimmed by 5 bases and J by 0 bases, leaving 11 bases between them. In germline, CDR1 is SEHNR, CDR2 FQNEAQ (reference sequence). This CDR3 spans 15 amino acids. CDR3 in amino acids: CASSKGGGSNQPQHF. The CDR3 DNA sequence: TGTGCCAGCAGCAAAGGGGGGGGTAGCAATCAGCCCCAGCATTTT.

The chain combines TRBV6-2 or TRBV6-3 with TRBJ2-3; 11 nucleotides match TRBD2. V dropped 0 bases and J dropped 4; count of bases not matched to a gene: 6. The CDR3 has 17 amino acids. Germline CDR1 MNHEY, CDR2 SVGEGT. DNA for the CDR3: TGTGCCAGCAGTTACTCTACTAGCGGGAGCTCTCCAGATACGCAGTATTTT. Its protein product is CASSYSTSGSSPDTQYF.

The J gene is TRBJ2-3, the V gene TRBV29-1; D may be TRBD1 (5 bases). The germline V gene has CDR1 SQVTM and CDR2 ANQGSEA. Between the trimmed V and J ends, which lost 4 bases and 4 bases, there was a span of 21 bases. CDR3 length: 16 residues. The DNA of the CDR3 is TGCAGCGTTGCGACCAGGACACAGAAAAGGGCAGATACGCAGTATTTT. Its translation is CSVATRTQKRADTQYF.

The chain links TRBV27 to TRBJ2-1, with D hard to call. The CDR3 has 15 residues. V lost 4 bases, J lost 2 bases, and 12 bases lay in between. Per germline, CDR1 MNHEY and CDR2 SMNVEV (reference sequence). CDR3 region: CASSSGAAPYNEQFF. In DNA form, the CDR3 reads TGTGCCAGCAGTTCAGGCGCGGCCCCCTACAATGAGCAGTTCTTC.

A few counts support this clonotype. J is TRBJ2-7 and V is TRBV5-1; D call uncertain. Trimming took 4 bases from V and 1 from J, leaving 9 bases between them. The CDR3 covers 13 residues. Germline CDR1 reads SGHRS; CDR2 reads YFSETQ. The CDR3 region is CASSTDGSYEQYF. In DNA form, the CDR3 reads TGCGCCAGCAGCACCGACGGTTCCTACGAGCAGTACTTC.

The V and J genes are TRBV6-6 and TRBJ2-2, with 10 bases aligning to TRBD1. Per the germline V gene, CDR1 is MNHNY and CDR2 is SVGAGI (reference sequence). The J segment lost 3 bases and the V segment lost 6 bases, leaving 13 bases of the junction unmatched. The CDR3 length is 18 residues. The CDR3 region has the DNA TGTGCCAGCAGGAACATACAGGGACAGGGGAGGGACACCGGGGAGCTGTTTTTT. Its translation: CASRNIQGQGRDTGELFF.

The chain joins TRBV20-1 to TRBJ2-5, with 15 positions matching TRBD2. CDR1 is DFQATT and CDR2 is SNEGSKA in the germline V gene (reference sequence). This CDR3 has 17 amino acids. V was pared by 6 bases and J by 5 bases, with 13 bases of the junction left unmatched. This CDR3 reads CSAPGLAGGPARETQYF. In DNA form, the CDR3 reads TGCAGTGCCCCGGGACTAGCGGGGGGTCCCGCCCGGGAGACCCAGTACTTC.

The chain uses TRBV11-1 and TRBJ1-2, with D perhaps matching TRBD1 (5 bases). Trimming cost V 5 bases and J 5 bases, with 18 bases left between them. From germline, CDR1 is SGHAT and CDR2 FQDESV (reference sequence). This CDR3 is 15 amino acids long. The CDR3 loop is CASSVEPGPSYGYTF. CDR3 coding DNA: TGTGCCAGCAGCGTAGAACCGGGACCGAGTTATGGCTACACCTTC.

This clonotype was counted only a few times. This chain joins TRBV7-2 and TRBJ2-3; 8 bases are shared with TRBD2. In germline, CDR1 is SGHTA, CDR2 FQGNSA. After removal of 2 bases from V and 9 bases from J, the junction contained 16 bases not matched to a gene. The CDR3 is 17 residues long. The CDR3 sequence is CASSLRSGDLLPDTQYF. The CDR3 DNA is TGTGCCAGCAGCTTACGTAGCGGGGACTTACTACCGGACACGCAGTATTTT.

In this sample, this clonotype turned up a few times. The gene calls are TRBV30 and TRBJ2-1; 10 nucleotides align to TRBD2. There are 17 residues in the CDR3. Looked up from germline, CDR1 is GTSNPN and CDR2 is SVGIG (reference sequence). V trimming: 4 bases; J trimming: 0 bases; junction bases outside the gene matches: 9. The CDR3 here is CAWMEAGGLGSYNEQFF. The CDR3 DNA sequence: TGTGCCTGGATGGAAGCGGGGGGGCTGGGCTCCTACAATGAGCAGTTCTTC.

This clonotype was detected only a few times. One end of the junction varies from germline; a read error may be responsible. The rearrangement joins TRBV25-1 to TRBJ2-1; D may correspond to TRBD1 or TRBD2 (5 bases each). The V gene's germline CDR1 is MGHDK and CDR2 SYGVNS. CDR3 length equals 12 residues. In DNA, the CDR3 is TGTGCCAGCAGTGAATTAGGGACCACGACGCTCTTC. Translation: CASSELGTTTLF. Using reference TRBV25-1 and TRBJ2-1 for the parts outside the CDR3, the full variable domain is EADIYQTPRYLVIGTGKKITLECSQTMGHDKMYWYQQDPGMELHLIHYSYGVNSTEKGDLSSESTVSRIRTEHFPLTLESARPSHTSQYLCASSELGTTTLFGPGTRLTVL.

This rearrangement joins TRBV5-1 to TRBJ2-1, with a possible D match to TRBD1 (5 bases). The CDR3 runs 15 residues. V lost 1 base and J lost 4, with 12 bases in between. Per the germline V gene, CDR1 is SGHRS and CDR2 is YFSETQ. CDR3 DNA: TGCGCCAGCAGCTTGTCCAGGGTCTCTTACAATGAGCAGTTCTTC. This encodes CASSLSRVSYNEQFF.

Points on this clonotype: At one end, the junction sequence differs from germline, possibly due to a read error. The genes are TRBV12-3 or TRBV12-4 and TRBJ2-1, with TRBD2 matching 15 bases. The CDR3 extends over 18 amino acids. In nucleotides, the CDR3 is TGTGCCAGCAGCTTAGGACATGGGACTAGCGGGAGGATGAGTGAGCAGTTCTTC. Encoded protein: CASSLGHGTSGRMSEQFF.

The count of this clonotype is one. The chain couples TRBV5-4 to TRBJ2-7; 16 nucleotides match TRBD2. The CDR3 covers 19 residues. Germline V gene sequence: CDR1 SGHNT, CDR2 YYREEE (reference sequence). V was pared by 1 base and J by 5 bases, with 12 bases of the junction left unmatched. The CDR3 sequence is CASSLLGLAGGPSLHEQYF. The CDR3 nucleotides read TGTGCCAGCAGCTTGCTGGGACTAGCGGGAGGGCCCTCACTCCACGAGCAGTACTTC.

This chain joins TRBV20-1 and TRBJ1-5; tentative D call: TRBD1 (5 bases). Deletions cut 0 bases from V and 4 bases from J, with 19 bases between. The CDR3 spans 17 residues. Germline CDR1 DFQATT, CDR2 SNEGSKA (reference sequence). CDR3 nucleotides: TGCAGTGCTAGAGATCGAGAGGGGCCGGCCAGGAATCAGCCCCAGCATTTT. Translation: CSARDREGPARNQPQHF.

The chain has TRBV6-5 and TRBJ1-1; D is unresolved. Trimming stripped 0 bases from V and 4 bases from J, with 12 bases between. From germline, CDR1 is MNHEY and CDR2 SVGAGI. CDR3 length: 15 residues. CDR3 protein: CASSYSTRVGTEAFF. CDR3 coding DNA: TGTGCCAGCAGTTACTCGACTAGAGTTGGCACTGAAGCTTTCTTT.

A few counts support this clonotype. The CDR3 DNA reads TGCAGCGTTGCCCCGGACCTGAACACCGGGGAGCTGTTTTTT. Translated: CSVAPDLNTGELFF. The V gene is TRBV29-1, the J gene TRBJ2-2, with D uncertain. Per the germline V gene, CDR1 is SQVTM and CDR2 is ANQGSEA. This CDR3 region has 14 residues. Trimming cost V 4 bases and J 1 base, with 10 bases left between them.

Only a few counts were recorded for this clonotype. This chain joins TRBV29-1 and TRBJ2-1; D not certain. Germline lookup yields CDR1 SQVTM and CDR2 ANQGSEA. The CDR3 consists of 17 residues. V was shortened by 2 bases and J by 4 bases, with 21 bases between the two germline ends. This CDR3 is CSVEIGSTMSQYNEQFF. The CDR3 nucleotides are TGCAGCGTTGAAATCGGGTCTACGATGAGCCAATACAATGAGCAGTTCTTC.

The chain carries TRBV4-1 and TRBJ1-6; D is perhaps TRBD1 (5 bases). V was pared by 6 bases and J by 4 bases, with 13 bases between. The CDR3 contains 15 residues. From germline, CDR1 is MGHRA and CDR2 YSYEKL. CDR3 nucleotide sequence: TGCGCCAGCAGAAACCGGGACGCATATAATTCACCCCTCCACTTT. Amino acid sequence: CASRNRDAYNSPLHF.

This clonotype was detected only a few times. CDR3 in amino acids: CASSPYPGQGRQETQYF. The CDR3 DNA reads as TGTGCCAGCAGCCCTTACCCTGGACAGGGGAGGCAAGAGACCCAGTACTTC. The rearrangement joins TRBV11-2 to TRBJ2-5; 9 nucleotides align to TRBD1. J was trimmed by 2 bases and V by 5 bases; bases with no gene match: 12. The CDR3 is 17 amino acids. Per the germline V gene, CDR1 is SGHAT and CDR2 is FQNNGV.

The CDR3 nucleotides are TGTGCCAGCAGTTCAACCCAGCTCCGTGGCTACACCTTC. Translation gives CASSSTQLRGYTF. V usage is TRBV12-3 or TRBV12-4 and J usage is TRBJ1-2; D unclear. There are 13 residues in the CDR3. V lost 4 bases to trimming and J lost 7 bases, with 13 bases between them.

This clonotype was seen repeatedly, ten times or more. The chain combines TRBV20-1 with TRBJ1-2; 7 nucleotides agree with TRBD1. The germline gives CDR1 DFQATT, CDR2 SNEGSKA (reference sequence). This CDR3 region has 15 residues. Germline trimming cut 6 bases from V and 1 base from J; bases unmatched to any gene: 11. CDR3 bases: TGCAGTGCCCAAACCGACAGGGTTCTTAACTATGGCTACACCTTC. Its translation: CSAQTDRVLNYGYTF.

This clonotype was detected only a few times. The V and J genes are TRBV2 and TRBJ2-5, with D possibly matching TRBD2 (6 bases). V shed 8 bases and J shed 2 bases, with 6 bases lying between them. The CDR3 extends over 11 amino acids. CDR1 is SNHLY, CDR2 FYNNEI, per germline. CDR3 amino acids: CASGLQETQYF. The CDR3 region has the DNA TGTGCCAGCGGACTACAAGAGACCCAGTACTTC.

CDR3 sequence reads: CASSSPETSGPTDTQYF. The CDR3 DNA reads as TGTGCCAGCAGCTCCCCAGAGACTAGCGGTCCAACAGATACGCAGTATTTT. V gene TRBV7-6 combines with J gene TRBJ2-3; 9 bases line up with TRBD2. The CDR3 covers 17 residues. V lost 4 bases, J lost 3 bases, and 11 bases stayed unmatched. Germline V gives CDR1 SGHVS, CDR2 FNYEAQ.

The V gene is TRBV9, the J gene TRBJ2-5; D unclear. Germline V gene lookup returns CDR1 SGDLS and CDR2 YYNGEE. V was shortened by 0 bases and J by 4 bases, with 10 bases between the two germline ends. This CDR3 spans 14 amino acids. The CDR3 DNA sequence: TGTGCCAGCAGCGTAGGCCCGTTAAGAGAGACCCAGTACTTC. Translated: CASSVGPLRETQYF.

This clonotype was observed a few times. The rearrangement links TRBV29-1 to TRBJ1-1; tentatively, D is TRBD1 (6 bases). V lost 7 bases and J lost 4, with 16 bases in between. The length of the CDR3 is 13 residues. Germline CDR1 and CDR2: SQVTM and ANQGSEA. The CDR3 region has the DNA TGCAGCGCAACAGGGATACTCGGCACTGAAGCTTTCTTT. Its translation is CSATGILGTEAFF. Full variable domain (outside the CDR3, taken from reference TRBV29-1 and TRBJ1-1): SAVISQKPSRDICQRGTSLTIQCQVDSQVTMMFWYRQQPGQSLTLIATANQGSEATYESGFVIDKFPISRPNLTFSTLTVSNMSPEDSSIYLCSATGILGTEAFFGQGTRLTVV.

The chain couples TRBV19 to TRBJ1-5; D remains ambiguous. V shed 6 bases and J shed 0 bases, with 6 bases lying between them. Per the germline V gene, CDR1 is LNHDA and CDR2 is SQIVND (reference sequence). The CDR3 consists of 13 residues. The CDR3 loop reads CASRGTSNQPQHF. The CDR3 coding sequence is TGTGCCAGTAGGGGTACTAGCAATCAGCCCCAGCATTTT.

Only a few counts were recorded for this clonotype. The chain is built from TRBV2 and TRBJ2-1, with D unclear. V lost 3 bases and J lost 7, with 10 bases in between. The CDR3 is made up of 13 amino acids. The germline V gene encodes CDR1 SNHLY and CDR2 FYNNEI. The CDR3 DNA is TGTGCCAGCAGTGATCCCCGCTCGAATGAGCAGTTCTTC. Amino acids: CASSDPRSNEQFF.